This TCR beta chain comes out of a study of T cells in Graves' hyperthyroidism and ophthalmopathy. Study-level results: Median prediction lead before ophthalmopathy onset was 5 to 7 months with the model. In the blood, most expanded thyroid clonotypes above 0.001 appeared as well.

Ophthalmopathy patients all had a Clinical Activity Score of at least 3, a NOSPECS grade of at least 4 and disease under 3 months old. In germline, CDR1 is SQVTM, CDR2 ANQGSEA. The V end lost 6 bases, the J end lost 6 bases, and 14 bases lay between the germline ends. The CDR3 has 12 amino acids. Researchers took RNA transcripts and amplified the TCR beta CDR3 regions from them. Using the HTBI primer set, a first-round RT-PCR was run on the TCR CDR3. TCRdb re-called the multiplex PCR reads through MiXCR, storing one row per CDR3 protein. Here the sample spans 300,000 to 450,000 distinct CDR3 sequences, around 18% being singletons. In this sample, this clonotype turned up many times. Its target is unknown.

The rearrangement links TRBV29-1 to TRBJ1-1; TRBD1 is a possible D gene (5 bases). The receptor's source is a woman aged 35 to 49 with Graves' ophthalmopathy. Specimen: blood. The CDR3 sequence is CSVNGQNAEAFF. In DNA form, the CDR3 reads TGCAGCGTAAACGGACAAAATGCTGAAGCTTTCTTT.